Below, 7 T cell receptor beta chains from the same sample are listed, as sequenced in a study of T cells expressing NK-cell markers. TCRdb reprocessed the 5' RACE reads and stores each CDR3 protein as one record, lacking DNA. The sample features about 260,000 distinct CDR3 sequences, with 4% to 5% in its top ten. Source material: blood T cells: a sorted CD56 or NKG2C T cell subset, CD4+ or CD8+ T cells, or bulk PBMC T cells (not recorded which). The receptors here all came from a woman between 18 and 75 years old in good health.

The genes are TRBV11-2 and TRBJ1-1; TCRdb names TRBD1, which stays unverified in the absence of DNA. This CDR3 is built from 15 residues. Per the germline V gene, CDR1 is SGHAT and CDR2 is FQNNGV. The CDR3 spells CASSPRGGKNTEAFF.

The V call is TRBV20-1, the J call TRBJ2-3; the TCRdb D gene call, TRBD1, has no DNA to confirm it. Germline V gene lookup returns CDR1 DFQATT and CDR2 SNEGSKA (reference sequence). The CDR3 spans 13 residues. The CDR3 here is CSATGTSTDTQYF.

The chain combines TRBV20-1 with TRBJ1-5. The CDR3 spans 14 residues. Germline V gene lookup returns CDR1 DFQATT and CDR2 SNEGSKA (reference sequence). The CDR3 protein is CSAILMGDGQPQHF.

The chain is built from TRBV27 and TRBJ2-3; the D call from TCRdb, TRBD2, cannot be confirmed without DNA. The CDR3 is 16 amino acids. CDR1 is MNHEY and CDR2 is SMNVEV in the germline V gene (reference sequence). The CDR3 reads CASSFYLAGGTDTQYF.

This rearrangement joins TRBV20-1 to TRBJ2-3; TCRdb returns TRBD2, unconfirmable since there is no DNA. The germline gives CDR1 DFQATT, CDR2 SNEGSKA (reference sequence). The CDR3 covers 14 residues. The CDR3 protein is CSALSRGVGDTQYF.

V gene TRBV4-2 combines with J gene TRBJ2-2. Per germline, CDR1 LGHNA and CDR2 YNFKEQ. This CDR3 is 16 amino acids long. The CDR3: CASSQESGRNTGELFF.

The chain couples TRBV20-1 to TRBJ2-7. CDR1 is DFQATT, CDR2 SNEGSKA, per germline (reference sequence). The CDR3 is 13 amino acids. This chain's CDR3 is CSARRGATYEQYF.